Reported below is one T cell receptor beta chain. The data are from a study of cytomegalovirus exposure and HLA in healthy donors. V shed 3 bases, J shed 6 bases, and the junction held 9 bases outside the gene matches. The CDR3 loop spans 16 amino acids. Germline CDR1 is KGHSH and CDR2 is LQKENI. PCR used 60 Vbeta primers and 13 Jbeta primers. The assay was immunoSEQ multiplex PCR, and TCRdb's table has in-frame clones only and misses some. The data show about 120,000 clones, around 77% seen once. The chain couples TRBV18 to TRBJ2-3, with TRBD1 matching 10 bases. This TCR came from a middle-aged man in good health and CMV-seropositive. Sequenced material: PBMCs. DNA for the CDR3: TGTGCCAGCTCACCGGCCGGGACAGGGGCCTGGGATACGCAGTATTTT. Translation: CASSPAGTGAWDTQYF.